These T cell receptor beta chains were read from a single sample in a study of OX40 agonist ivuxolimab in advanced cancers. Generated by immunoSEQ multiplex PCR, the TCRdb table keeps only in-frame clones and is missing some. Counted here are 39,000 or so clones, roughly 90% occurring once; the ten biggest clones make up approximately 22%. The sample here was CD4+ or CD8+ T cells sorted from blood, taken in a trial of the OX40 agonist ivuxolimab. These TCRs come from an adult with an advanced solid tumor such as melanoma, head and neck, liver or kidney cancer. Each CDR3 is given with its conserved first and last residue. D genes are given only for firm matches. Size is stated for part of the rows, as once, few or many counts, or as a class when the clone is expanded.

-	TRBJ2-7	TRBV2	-	TGTGCCAGCAATGTCGGGGGAACCTCCTACGAGCAGTACTTC	CASNVGGTSYEQYF
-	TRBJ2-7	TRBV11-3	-	TGTGCCAGCAGCCTGTCAGGTTACGAGCAGTACTTC	CASSLSGYEQYF
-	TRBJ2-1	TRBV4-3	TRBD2	TGCGCCAGCAGCCCGTCTAGCGGGAGAATAGATGAGCAGTTCTTC	CASSPSSGRIDEQFF
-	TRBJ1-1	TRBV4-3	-	TGCGCCAGCAGCCAAGTTATAGGGGCCGAAATGAACACTGAAGCTTTCTTT	CASSQVIGAEMNTEAFF
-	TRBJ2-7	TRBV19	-	TGTGCCAGTAGTTCCGGGCCGGACAGTACCTACGAGCAGTACTTC	CASSSGPDSTYEQYF
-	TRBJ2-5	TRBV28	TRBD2	TGTGCCAGCAGTTTACCCGTAGGGTCTAGCGGGAGTCAAGAGACCCAGTACTTC	CASSLPVGSSGSQETQYF
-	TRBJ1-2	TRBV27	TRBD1	TGTGCCAGCAGTTTGGTAGGAGGGGGCAGCTATGGCTACACCTTC	CASSLVGGGSYGYTF
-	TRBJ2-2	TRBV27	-	TGTGCCAGCCAATATTTGGGGGTCACCGGGGAGCTGTTTTTT	CASQYLGVTGELFF
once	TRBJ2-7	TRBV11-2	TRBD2	TGTGCCAGCACCCAAGCGGGAGCCGGGGCCTACGAGCAGTACTTC	CASTQAGAGAYEQYF
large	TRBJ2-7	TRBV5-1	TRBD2	TGCGCCAGCAGCTCGTCAGGACTAGCGGGACACGAGCAGTACTTC	CASSSSGLAGHEQYF
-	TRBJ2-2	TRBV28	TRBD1	TGTGCCAGCAGTTTGCAGGGGGCCGGCACCGGGGAGCTGTTTTTT	CASSLQGAGTGELFF
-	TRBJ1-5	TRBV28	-	TGTGCCAGCGAGACTTTGGGTAGCAATCAGCCCCAGCATTTT	CASETLGSNQPQHF
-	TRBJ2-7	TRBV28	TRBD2	TGTGCCAGCAGTTCCATCCCACTAGCGGGAAGGTACGAGCAGTACTTC	CASSSIPLAGRYEQYF